The entry below describes one T cell receptor (beta chain). As handled by the study authors: Nucleated cell counts were estimated from reference gene primer amplification. The protocol was immunoSEQ multiplex PCR, while the TCRdb copy is restricted to in-frame clones and leaves out a portion. The V and J calls and clone size come from that table; D and trimming were worked out from the DNA. The sample has about 120,000 clones; roughly 89% are singletons. This sample stems from a study of blood T cell repertoires in COVID-19. In the study overall: The United States, Italy and Spain provided the acute and convalescent COVID-19 samples. PBMCs, B-cell-depleted T cells, or T cells provided the cDNA or gDNA that made up the material.

Trimming shortened V by 0 bases and J by 2 bases, and 11 bases separated the two germline ends. CDR3 length: 15 residues. CDR1 and CDR2 from the germline V gene are SEHNR and FQNEAQ (reference sequence). The sample comprised peripheral blood. This sequence was found in a man aged 35 to 55 with acute or convalescent COVID-19. The chain recombines TRBV7-9 with TRBJ2-7, with TRBD1 as a possible D gene (7 bases). The CDR3 protein is CASSLAQGGTYEQYF. The CDR3 DNA reads as TGTGCCAGCAGCTTAGCCCAGGGGGGCACCTACGAGCAGTACTTC.